A selection of T cell receptor beta chains follows, all from one sample in a study of cytomegalovirus exposure and HLA in healthy donors. The assay was immunoSEQ multiplex PCR, and TCRdb's table has in-frame clones only and misses some. The sample carries 55,000 to 65,000 clones, approximately 80% recorded once. The sequencing input was PBMCs. Source of these receptors: a human donor in good health. CDR3s include the opening cysteine and the closing phenylalanine or tryptophan. The order of the fields is clone size, J gene, D gene, V gene, CDR3 protein, CDR3 DNA. D genes are given only for firm matches. Rows give clone size only sometimes, using once, few, many, or a class for an expanded clone.

-	TRBJ2-1	-	TRBV5-1	CASSLGQYNEQFF	TGCGCCAGCAGCTTGGGGCAGTACAATGAGCAGTTCTTC
-	TRBJ2-2	TRBD1	TRBV6-1	CAVRPGQYFTGELFF	TGTGCCGTCCGACCGGGACAGTACTTTACCGGGGAGCTGTTTTTT
-	TRBJ1-4	TRBD1	TRBV19	CASQGQEGEKLFF	TGTGCCAGCCAGGGACAGGAGGGGGAAAAACTGTTTTTT
-	TRBJ2-5	TRBD1	TRBV14	CASSLRQGGSQETQYF	TGTGCCAGCAGCCTACGACAGGGGGGCTCCCAAGAGACCCAGTACTTC
-	TRBJ2-7	TRBD1	TRBV29-1	CSVCDRGLTYEQYF	TGCAGCGTGTGCGACAGGGGCCTCACATACGAGCAGTACTTC
-	TRBJ2-7	-	TRBV28	CASNRAYEQYF	TGTGCCAGCAACAGGGCCTACGAGCAGTACTTC
-	TRBJ2-1	-	TRBV11-2	CASSLDLGSSYNEQFF	TGTGCCAGCAGCTTAGATTTAGGGAGCTCCTACAATGAGCAGTTCTTC
-	TRBJ2-7	-	TRBV7-2	CASSLIMGLSYEQYF	TGTGCCAGCAGCTTAATTATGGGACTTTCCTACGAGCAGTACTTC
-	TRBJ2-7	-	TRBV15	CATSGGSYEQYF	TGTGCCACCAGCGGGGGGTCCTACGAGCAGTACTTC
few	TRBJ2-3	TRBD2	TRBV9	CASNRLASSTDTQYF	TGTGCCAGCAACCGACTAGCGTCTAGCACAGATACGCAGTATTTT
-	TRBJ1-4	-	TRBV9	CASSVEQENEKLFF	TGTGCCAGCAGCGTAGAACAGGAAAATGAAAAACTGTTTTTT
-	TRBJ1-3	-	TRBV7-2	CASRLAGQGTGNTIYF	TGTGCCAGCCGCCTAGCGGGGCAGGGGACTGGAAACACCATATATTTT
-	TRBJ1-5	TRBD1	TRBV7-9	CSSSLCQPGGLCNQPQHF	TGTTCCAGCAGCTTATGCCAGCCAGGGGGCTTATGCAATCAGCCCCAGCATTTT
-	TRBJ1-2	-	TRBV9	CASSPATGTDYGYTF	TGTGCCAGCAGCCCAGCAACCGGGACTGACTATGGCTACACCTTC
-	TRBJ1-1	-	TRBV5-1	CASSLSAGVGSTEAFF	TGCGCCAGCAGCTTGTCAGCCGGGGTTGGCAGCACTGAAGCTTTCTTT
once	TRBJ2-3	TRBD2	TRBV5-4	CASSPQLAGAADTQYF	TGTGCCAGCAGCCCGCAACTAGCGGGAGCGGCAGATACGCAGTATTTT